The present T cell receptor (beta chain) was sequenced within a study of CD8+CD57+ T cells in acquired aplastic anemia. CDR1 ENHRY and CDR2 SYGVKD come from the germline V gene. V was pared by 6 bases and J by 2 bases, with 4 bases of the junction left unmatched. CDR3 size: 15 residues. CDR3 and TCR beta VDJ profiling relied on a genomic DNA template. TCRdb re-analysed the reads in MiXCR, keeping a single row per CDR3 protein. The sample consists of some 180,000 distinct CDR3 sequences, 45% to 50% of them appearing once. The material sequenced was sorted CD4+, CD8+, or CD8+CD57+ T cells (not recorded which) from PBMCs. The TCR originated in a human donor in good health. This chain connects TRBV10-3 to TRBJ2-3; the match to TRBD2 covers 11 bases. CDR3 nucleotides: TGTGCCATCAGGGTTAGCGGGGGGGCCACAGATACGCAGTATTTT. Its protein product is CAIRVSGGATDTQYF.